This record concerns one TCR beta chain sequence. Assay: immunoSEQ multiplex PCR; the TCRdb copy retains only in-frame clones and omits some. The sample yields tens of thousands of clones, about 95% seen once. The data stem from a study of technical replicates of blood from a few donors. CDR3 length: 14 amino acids. Germline V CDR1 and CDR2: LNHDA, SQIVND (reference sequence). Between the trimmed V and J ends, which lost 3 bases and 1 base, there was a span of 10 bases. The sequence was collected from a human donor in good health. The specimen sequenced was T cells isolated from PBMCs. The V call is TRBV19, the J call TRBJ2-7; tentative D call: TRBD2 (6 bases). This chain's CDR3 is CASSMRDESYEQYF. CDR3 sequence (DNA): TGTGCCAGTAGTATGCGGGACGAATCCTACGAGCAGTACTTC. Complete variable domain (other parts from reference TRBV19 and TRBJ2-7): DGGITQSPKYLFRKEGQNVTLSCEQNLNHDAMYWYRQDPGQGLRLIYYSQIVNDFQKGDIAEGYSVSREKKESFPLTVTSAQKNPTAFYLCASSMRDESYEQYFGPGTRLTVT.